This T cell receptor beta chain derives from a study of blood T cell repertoires in COVID-19. The CDR3 contains 15 residues. Looked up from germline, CDR1 is LNHDA and CDR2 is SQIVND (reference sequence). V gave up 6 bases and J gave up 4 bases, with 16 bases separating them. Produced via immunoSEQ multiplex PCR; TCRdb's table is partial and in-frame only. The sample shows more than 300,000 clones, 80% to 90% of them seen only once. This clone has a single count. Sequencing input: PBMCs or T cells enriched from blood (not recorded which). The chain links TRBV19 to TRBJ1-3, with D maybe TRBD1 (5 bases). This receptor was identified in a man aged 35 to 55 in a cohort exposed to, infected with or recovered from COVID-19 (not recorded which). DNA for the CDR3: TGTGCCAGTAGGCGACAGCGGCGGGACGGAAACACCATATATTTT. It yields the protein CASRRQRRDGNTIYF.